This note documents a single T cell receptor beta chain sequence. This entry comes from a study of blood T cell repertoires in COVID-19. In the study overall: T cells, B-cell-depleted T cells, or PBMCs supplied cDNA or gDNA.

Participant age was roughly 18 to 95 years, and participants resided in 25 or so US areas. Which cohort a participant joined came from the clinical history participants gave. Here immunoSEQ multiplex PCR was the method, and the copy in TCRdb shows in-frame clones only, minus some. The repertoire has about 320,000 clones, 85% of them found once; the top ten carry around 2%. Looked up from germline, CDR1 is KGHDR and CDR2 is SFDVKD. The CDR3 consists of 15 residues. V was clipped by 3 bases and J by 6 bases; unmatched bases: 8. The rearrangement joins TRBV24-1 to TRBJ1-1; 8 nucleotides line up with TRBD1. This receptor was obtained from a woman in her 30s who had been exposed to COVID-19. What was sequenced was PBMCs or T cells enriched from blood (not recorded which). The CDR3 loop is CATSDARTGYAEAFF. The CDR3 bases are TGTGCCACCAGTGATGCAAGGACAGGGTACGCTGAAGCTTTCTTT.